The 25 T cell receptor beta chains reported below all come from one sample, sequenced in a study of T cell repertoires in cytomegalovirus infection. One entry per CDR3 protein results from TCRdb running MiXCR on the reads. The sample yields hundreds of thousands of distinct CDR3 sequences, approximately 31% seen once. The specimen was PBMCs. These receptors all come from a human donor in good health (CMV status not recorded). Some clones in this sample may be carry-over from other donors' samples.

Concerning this clonotype: A clone one base away is much larger, so this may be a read error. The chain carries TRBV6-1 and TRBJ2-3; TRBD2 matches 9 bases. J gave up 4 bases and V 11 bases, and 10 bases lay outside the gene matches. This CDR3 region has 14 residues. The V gene's germline CDR1 is MNHNS and CDR2 SASEGT. CDR3 protein: CAARPRGGPDTQYF. CDR3 DNA sequence: TGTGCCGCACGACCGCGGGGGGGCCCAGATACGCAGTATTTT.

This clonotype was counted between two and nine times. The rearrangement links TRBV5-5 to TRBJ1-2; the D gene is possibly TRBD1 (5 bases). The CDR3 covers 14 residues. Germline lookup yields CDR1 SGHKS and CDR2 YYEKEE (reference sequence). The germline V and J ends were trimmed by 2 bases and 6 bases, with 14 bases remaining between them. CDR3 amino acids: CASSFPGEGDGYTF. The DNA for the CDR3 is TGTGCCAGCAGCTTCCCCGGGGAAGGGGATGGCTACACCTTC.

This clonotype was detected only a few times. The chain uses TRBV7-4 and TRBJ2-5; D may be TRBD1 (6 bases). Germline lookup yields CDR1 SGHVT and CDR2 SQSDAQ. The CDR3 length is 14 residues. V was shortened by 1 base and J by 5 bases, with 11 bases between the two germline ends. As DNA, the CDR3 is TGTGCCAGCAGCTTAGATTCAGGGGTTGAGACCCAGTACTTC. It yields the protein CASSLDSGVETQYF. The full variable domain, rest sourced from reference TRBV7-4 and TRBJ2-5, is GAGVSQSPRYKVAKRGRDVALRCDSISGHVTLYWYRQTLGQGSEVLTYSQSDAQRDKSGRPSGRFSAERPERSVSTLKIQRTEQGDSAVYLCASSLDSGVETQYFGPGTRLLVL.

The chain uses TRBV28 and TRBJ1-2, with D perhaps TRBD1 (5 bases). This CDR3 spans 13 amino acids. V lost 3 bases, J lost 9 bases, and 14 bases lay in between. CDR1 MDHEN and CDR2 SYDVKM come from the germline V gene. CDR3 coding DNA: TGTGCCAGCAGTTTTCGTACGACAGACCGCTACACCTTC. Protein product: CASSFRTTDRYTF.

This clonotype appeared many times. The rearrangement links TRBV7-2 to TRBJ1-2; 10 bases are shared with TRBD1. This CDR3 comprises 15 residues. V was pared by 5 bases and J by 2 bases, with 5 bases of the junction left unmatched. CDR1 SGHTA and CDR2 FQGNSA come from the germline V gene. CDR3 sequence (DNA): TGTGCCAGCAGCGACCTGGGACAGGGGAACTATGGCTACACCTTC. Encoded protein: CASSDLGQGNYGYTF. Full variable domain (outside the CDR3, taken from reference TRBV7-2 and TRBJ1-2): GAGVSQSPSNKVTEKGKDVELRCDPISGHTALYWYRQSLGQGLEFLIYFQGNSAPDKSGLPSDRFSAERTGGSVSTLTIQRTQQEDSAVYLCASSDLGQGNYGYTFGSGTRLTVV.

The chain combines TRBV2 with TRBJ2-2; the match to TRBD2 covers 9 bases. The CDR3 has 16 amino acids. V gave up 1 base and J gave up 3 bases; unmatched junction bases: 3. Looked up from germline, CDR1 is SNHLY and CDR2 is FYNNEI. The CDR3 spells CASSEGLAGHTGELFF. The CDR3 bases are TGTGCCAGCAGTGAAGGGCTAGCGGGGCACACCGGGGAGCTGTTTTTT.

This sequence joins TRBV7-6 and TRBJ1-4; the D is unclear. Germline V gene data show CDR1 as SGHVS and CDR2 as FNYEAQ. There are 15 residues in the CDR3. V was shortened by 5 bases and J by 7 bases, with 17 bases between the two germline ends. This CDR3 is CASSPNRGPLEKLFF. The DNA for the CDR3 is TGTGCCAGCAGCCCTAACCGAGGACCTCTTGAAAAACTGTTTTTT. The full variable domain, completed using reference TRBV7-6 and TRBJ1-4, is GAGVSQSPRYKVTKRGQDVALRCDPISGHVSLYWYRQALGQGPEFLTYFNYEAQQDKSGLPNDRFSAERPEGSISTLTIQRTEQRDSAMYRCASSPNRGPLEKLFFGSGTQLSVL.

This sequence joins TRBV20-1 and TRBJ1-4; D possibly corresponds to TRBD1 (5 bases). CDR1 is DFQATT, CDR2 SNEGSKA, per germline (reference sequence). The CDR3 is made up of 13 amino acids. Trimming pared 6 bases from V and 6 bases from J, leaving 14 bases between. CDR3: CSAPEGPDEKLFF. The CDR3 DNA sequence: TGCAGTGCGCCGGAGGGGCCGGATGAAAAACTGTTTTTT.

This clonotype was detected ten times or more. The gene calls are TRBV7-8 and TRBJ2-5; TRBD2 aligns across 12 bases. J was trimmed by 4 bases and V by 2 bases; bases with no gene match: 5. The CDR3 is made up of 16 amino acids. Germline values: CDR1 SGHVS, CDR2 FQNEAQ. CDR3 sequence reads: CASSLMASGGGETQYF. CDR3 DNA: TGTGCCAGCAGCTTAATGGCTAGCGGGGGGGGAGAGACCCAGTACTTC.

The genes are TRBV6-5 and TRBJ2-3, with D perhaps TRBD2 (5 bases). The germline gives CDR1 MNHEY, CDR2 SVGAGI. The CDR3 runs to 17 residues. V was shortened by 2 bases and J by 2 bases, with 17 bases between the two germline ends. The CDR3: CASSYGAGNSHTDTQYF. For the CDR3, the DNA is TGTGCCAGCAGTTACGGCGCCGGGAACAGTCACACAGATACGCAGTATTTT.

The chain has TRBV12-3 or TRBV12-4 and TRBJ2-7; 8 bases align to TRBD1. The CDR3 has 13 amino acids. V lost 7 bases to trimming and J lost 3 bases; unmatched junction nucleotides: 5. The CDR3: CASTLTGVYEQYF. CDR3 in DNA: TGTGCCAGCACTCTGACAGGGGTCTACGAGCAGTACTTC.

The V and J genes are TRBV4-2 and TRBJ1-4; 9 bases match TRBD1. Germline V lookup: CDR1 LGHNA, CDR2 YNFKEQ. This CDR3 contains 15 residues. Unmatched junction bases numbered 4, after V lost 3 bases and J lost 5 bases. CDR3: CASSQVGQGNEKLFF. The CDR3 DNA reads as TGTGCCAGCAGCCAGGTGGGACAGGGAAATGAAAAACTGTTTTTT.

A few counts support this clonotype. J is TRBJ2-2 and V is TRBV12-3 or TRBV12-4; the D is unclear. The CDR3 consists of 12 residues. The germline V and J ends were trimmed by 8 bases and 4 bases, with 8 bases remaining between them. Here the CDR3 DNA reads TGTGCCAGCCTCCGGTTCACCGGGGAGCTGTTTTTT. Protein sequence: CASLRFTGELFF.

This clonotype showed up just a few times. This chain connects TRBV20-1 to TRBJ1-2; no reliable D call. V was shortened by 0 bases and J by 1 base, with 9 bases between the two germline ends. Germline values: CDR1 DFQATT, CDR2 SNEGSKA (reference sequence). The CDR3 consists of 14 residues. The CDR3 loop is CSAREAGSNYGYTF. The CDR3 region has the DNA TGCAGTGCTAGAGAAGCCGGAAGTAACTATGGCTACACCTTC.

This clonotype was detected a few times. The V gene is TRBV6-6, the J gene TRBJ1-5; TRBD1 might be the D (5 bases). The CDR3 has 16 amino acids. Trimming removed 6 bases from V and 1 base from J, with 16 bases in between. Germline CDR1 MNHNY, CDR2 SVGAGI (reference sequence). In DNA form, the CDR3 reads TGTGCCAGCAGGGGGGACGGACCTAGAAGCAATCAGCCCCAGCATTTT. Protein sequence: CASRGDGPRSNQPQHF.

As regards this clonotype: The conserved closing phenylalanine or tryptophan is absent in this CDR3, likely reflecting a read error. The chain joins TRBV6-2 or TRBV6-3 to TRBJ2-2, with 8 bases aligning to TRBD1. Germline V CDR1 and CDR2: MNHEY, SVGEGT. Trimming cost V 6 bases and J 5 bases; bases outside gene matches: 5. The CDR3 is 14 amino acids. CDR3 loop: CASRRTGLTGELFL. Here the CDR3 DNA reads TGTGCCAGCAGGCGGACAGGGCTGACCGGGGAGCTGTTTTTG.

This clonotype came up a few times. CDR3 DNA sequence: TGCGCCAGCAGCCAAGATCTAAGACTAGCGGCTTCAAAGAGGAATGAGCAGTTCTTC. It yields the protein CASSQDLRLAASKRNEQFF. The chain uses TRBV4-3 and TRBJ2-1, with 9 positions matching TRBD2. Per the germline V gene, CDR1 is LGHNA and CDR2 is YSLEER. The CDR3 length is 19 residues. After removal of 0 bases from V and 7 bases from J, the junction contained 16 bases not matched to a gene.

The CDR3 region is CASSIRGGTGNQPQHF. CDR3 in DNA: TGTGCCAGTAGTATAAGGGGGGGGACAGGCAATCAGCCCCAGCATTTT. The J gene is TRBJ1-5, the V gene TRBV19, with 7 bases matching TRBD1. With 2 bases clipped from V and 2 bases from J, the junction kept 6 bases outside the gene matches. This CDR3 spans 16 amino acids. Germline V gene lookup returns CDR1 LNHDA and CDR2 SQIVND (reference sequence).

The chain has TRBV27 and TRBJ2-1, with D unresolved. The CDR3 has 14 amino acids. Germline CDR1 and CDR2: MNHEY and SMNVEV (reference sequence). V shed 7 bases and J shed 1 base, with 11 bases lying between them. The CDR3 DNA reads as TGTGCCAGCAAACTTGGACGATCCTACAATGAGCAGTTCTTC. Translation: CASKLGRSYNEQFF.

Many counts were recorded for this clonotype. V gene TRBV7-2 combines with J gene TRBJ1-6; tentative D call: TRBD1 (6 bases). V dropped 1 base and J dropped 7 bases, with 11 bases sitting between them. The germline V gene encodes CDR1 SGHTA and CDR2 FQGNSA. The CDR3 runs 15 residues. The CDR3 loop reads CASSLVPGANSPLHF. The CDR3 nucleotides read TGTGCCAGCAGCTTAGTTCCGGGGGCGAATTCACCCCTCCACTTT.

CDR3 sequence: CASSRTTGDQETQYF. The CDR3, as DNA: TGCGCCAGCAGCCGCACGACAGGGGATCAAGAGACCCAGTACTTC. V and J are TRBV4-1 and TRBJ2-5, with 8 bases aligning to TRBD1. CDR1 MGHRA and CDR2 YSYEKL come from the germline V gene. The CDR3 contains 15 residues. J lost 2 bases, V lost 4 bases, and 6 bases had no gene match.

This clonotype has more than one count but fewer than ten. This chain joins TRBV4-2 and TRBJ2-1; D is ambiguous. Looked up from germline, CDR1 is LGHNA and CDR2 is YNFKEQ. Trimming shortened V by 0 bases and J by 10 bases, and 4 bases separated the two germline ends. This CDR3 region has 11 residues. The CDR3 bases are TGTGCCAGCAGCCAAGATGGGGAGCAGTTCTTC. Encoded protein: CASSQDGEQFF.

This clonotype was counted between two and nine times. This chain joins TRBV7-9 and TRBJ2-3; tentative D call: TRBD2 (7 bases). Germline CDR1 is SEHNR and CDR2 is FQNEAQ (reference sequence). CDR3 length equals 17 residues. Between the trimmed V and J ends, which lost 5 bases and 2 bases, there was a span of 20 bases. In DNA form, the CDR3 reads TGTGCCAGCAGCCCTTTTGGCGGGGGCAGGGCCACAGATACGCAGTATTTT. Amino acids: CASSPFGGGRATDTQYF.

This clonotype was seen a handful of times. CDR3 protein: CASSEGLAGHEQFF. As DNA, the CDR3 is TGTGCCAGCAGCGAGGGACTAGCGGGCCATGAGCAGTTCTTC. The V and J genes are TRBV7-9 and TRBJ2-1; 12 bases agree with TRBD2. The V gene end was trimmed by 5 bases and the J gene end by 8 bases; junction bases not matched to a gene: 4. This CDR3 is built from 14 residues. Germline lookup yields CDR1 SEHNR and CDR2 FQNEAQ (reference sequence).

In this sample, this clonotype turned up a few times. The V gene is TRBV5-1, the J gene TRBJ2-1; 7 nucleotides line up with TRBD2. The CDR3 loop spans 15 amino acids. After removal of 0 bases from V and 7 bases from J, the junction contained 7 bases not matched to a gene. The V gene's germline CDR1 is SGHRS and CDR2 YFSETQ. CDR3 loop: CASSLASGLQNEQFF. The CDR3 DNA sequence: TGCGCCAGCAGCTTGGCTAGCGGTCTACAGAATGAGCAGTTCTTC.